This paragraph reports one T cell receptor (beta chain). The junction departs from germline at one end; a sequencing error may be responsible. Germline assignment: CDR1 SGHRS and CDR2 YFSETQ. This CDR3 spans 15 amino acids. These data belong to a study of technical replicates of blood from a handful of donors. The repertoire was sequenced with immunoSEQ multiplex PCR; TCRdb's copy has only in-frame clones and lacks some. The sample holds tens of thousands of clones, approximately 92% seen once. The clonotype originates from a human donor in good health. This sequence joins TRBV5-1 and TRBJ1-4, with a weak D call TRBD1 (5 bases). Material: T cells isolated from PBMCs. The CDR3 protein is CASSATGTTNEKLFF. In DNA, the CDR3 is TGCGCCAGCAGCGCCACCGGGACTACGAATGAAAAATTGTTTTTT.